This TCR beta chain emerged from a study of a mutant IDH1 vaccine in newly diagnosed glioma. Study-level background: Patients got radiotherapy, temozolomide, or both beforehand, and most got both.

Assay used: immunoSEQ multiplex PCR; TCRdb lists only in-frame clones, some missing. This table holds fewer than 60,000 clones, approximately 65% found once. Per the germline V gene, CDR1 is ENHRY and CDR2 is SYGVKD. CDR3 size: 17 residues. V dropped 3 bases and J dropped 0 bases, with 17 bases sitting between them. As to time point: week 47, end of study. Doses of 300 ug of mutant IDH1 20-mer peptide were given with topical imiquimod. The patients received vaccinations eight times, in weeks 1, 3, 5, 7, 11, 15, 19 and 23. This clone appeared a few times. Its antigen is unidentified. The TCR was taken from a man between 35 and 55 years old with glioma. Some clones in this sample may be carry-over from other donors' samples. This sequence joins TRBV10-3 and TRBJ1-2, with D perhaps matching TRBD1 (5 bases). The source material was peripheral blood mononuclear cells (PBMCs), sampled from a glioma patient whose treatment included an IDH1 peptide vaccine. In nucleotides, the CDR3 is TGTGCCATCAGTGATCGAAATCTGGGGCGAGCTAACTATGGCTACACCTTC. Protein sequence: CAISDRNLGRANYGYTF.